The 15 T cell receptor beta chains given below trace back to one sample, sequenced in a study of early T cells in non-severe SARS-CoV-2 infection. TCRdb reprocessed the 5' RACE reads via MiXCR and lists one record per CDR3 protein. The sample includes roughly 99,000 distinct CDR3 sequences, around 10% seen only once; the top ten take approximately 8.1%. The sample taken for sequencing was whole blood. All receptors come from an adult who was a healthcare worker with PCR-confirmed SARS-CoV-2 infection or an uninfected control (not recorded which).

The chain uses TRBV28 and TRBJ1-1, with D unclear. This CDR3 is built from 13 residues. The germline gives CDR1 MDHEN, CDR2 SYDVKM. Trimming shortened V by 4 bases and J by 1 base, and 7 bases separated the two germline ends. CDR3 in DNA: TGTGCCAGCAGTTCATATACGAACACTGAAGCTTTCTTT. This codes for CASSSYTNTEAFF.

The table lists this clonotype with a few counts. The rearrangement joins TRBV7-9 to TRBJ2-5; D remains ambiguous. Germline CDR1 and CDR2: SEHNR and FQNEAQ (reference sequence). V lost 5 bases, J lost 9 bases, and 13 bases lay in between. The CDR3 extends over 12 amino acids. The CDR3 here is CASSEEAVSQYF. CDR3 bases: TGTGCCAGCAGCGAAGAGGCAGTGTCCCAGTACTTC.

This clonotype was recorded a few times. The rearrangement joins TRBV14 to TRBJ2-7; the D is unclear. The ends were cut back, 3 bases at V and 3 bases at J, with 9 bases in the middle. Germline CDR1 is SGHDN and CDR2 is FVKESK. The length of the CDR3 is 13 residues. In DNA, the CDR3 is TGTGCCAGCAGCCATTCCAGGAACTACGAGCAGTACTTC. This codes for CASSHSRNYEQYF.

This clonotype was picked up a small number of times. CDR3 coding DNA: TGCAGCGTCGCCCGTAGCGGGATGGGCCCCGGGGAGCTGTTTTTT. It specifies CSVARSGMGPGELFF. The chain uses TRBV29-1 and TRBJ2-2, with 8 bases matching TRBD2. From germline, CDR1 is SQVTM and CDR2 ANQGSEA. CDR3 length: 15 amino acids. Germline trimming cut 6 bases from V and 6 bases from J; bases unmatched to any gene: 12.

This clonotype was seen a few times. V usage is TRBV5-1 and J usage is TRBJ2-3; D might be TRBD2 (5 bases). Trimming stripped 3 bases from V and 2 bases from J, with 16 bases between. The CDR3 runs to 16 residues. Per the germline V gene, CDR1 is SGHRS and CDR2 is YFSETQ. CDR3 sequence reads: CASSSRELGSTDTQYF. The CDR3 region has the DNA TGCGCCAGCAGCTCGAGGGAACTAGGATCCACAGATACGCAGTATTTT.

Many counts were recorded for this clonotype. CDR3 DNA sequence: TGTGCCAGCGGATTTCTGGCGCTAGGGGTGGGCTCCTACGAGCAGTACTTC. This codes for CASGFLALGVGSYEQYF. The rearrangement links TRBV7-6 to TRBJ2-7, with TRBD1 as a possible D gene (5 bases). V was clipped by 8 bases and J by 0 bases, with 23 bases between them. Germline-derived CDR1 and CDR2 are SGHVS and FNYEAQ. The CDR3 covers 17 residues.

This sequence joins TRBV20-1 and TRBJ2-4; the D gene is possibly TRBD2 (6 bases). CDR3 size: 15 residues. The V end was cut by 3 bases, the J end by 0 bases, with 12 bases between. The germline CDR1 and CDR2 sequences are DFQATT and SNEGSKA (reference sequence). In DNA, the CDR3 is TGCAGTGCTAGGTATAGCGGCCTAGCCAAAAACATTCAGTACTTC. Translating gives CSARYSGLAKNIQYF.

Ten or more counts support this clonotype. The gene calls are TRBV20-1 and TRBJ2-1; D unclear. Germline CDR1 DFQATT, CDR2 SNEGSKA (reference sequence). The V gene lost 0 bases and the J gene lost 6 bases, with 6 bases spanning the gap. The CDR3 extends over 12 amino acids. This chain's CDR3 is CSARDGRNEQFF. DNA for the CDR3: TGCAGTGCTAGAGATGGGCGCAATGAGCAGTTCTTC.

This clonotype was counted at least ten times. This chain connects TRBV29-1 to TRBJ2-3; no clear D gene. V gave up 1 base and J gave up 1 base, with 9 bases separating them. CDR1 and CDR2 (germline): SQVTM, ANQGSEA. The CDR3 covers 14 residues. The CDR3 sequence is CSVEGPGGTDTQYF. The CDR3 bases are TGCAGCGTTGAAGGCCCCGGCGGCACAGATACGCAGTATTTT.

This clonotype was recorded at least ten times. CDR3: CASSHPARPTGELFF. CDR3 sequence (DNA): TGTGCCAGCAGCCACCCCGCCCGCCCCACCGGGGAGCTGTTTTTT. The V gene is TRBV11-2, the J gene TRBJ2-2, with D hard to call. The germline V gene has CDR1 SGHAT and CDR2 FQNNGV. This CDR3 has 15 residues. V lost 5 bases and J lost 4, with 14 bases in between.

Concerning this clonotype itself: The junction does not match germline at one end; this may be a read error. The V call is TRBV7-6, the J call TRBJ2-3; TRBD2 is a possible D gene (6 bases). The CDR3 has 15 amino acids. Per germline, CDR1 SGHVS and CDR2 FNYEAQ. The CDR3 loop is CASSVAPGVSDTQYF. CDR3 DNA sequence: TGTGCCAGCAGCGTAGCCCCGGGAGTGTCAGATACGCAGTATTTT.

CDR3 in amino acids: CASRDRQNIQYF. The CDR3 DNA follows: TGCGCCAGCAGGGACAGACAAAACATTCAGTACTTC. The chain uses TRBV10-2 and TRBJ2-4; TRBD1 is a possible D gene (6 bases). Germline CDR1 reads WSHSY; CDR2 reads SAAADI. CDR3 length: 12 amino acids. With 6 bases removed from V and 5 bases from J, the gap between germline ends came to 8 bases.

V gene TRBV12-3 or TRBV12-4 combines with J gene TRBJ1-6; no clear D gene. Trimming removed 4 bases at V and 7 bases at J, with 8 bases between. This CDR3 comprises 13 residues. The CDR3 DNA sequence: TGTGCCAGCAGTTGGTCAGAGAATTCACCCCTCCACTTT. The encoded protein is CASSWSENSPLHF.

Many counts were recorded for this clonotype. The chain joins TRBV21-1 to TRBJ2-7. TRBV21-1 is a recognized pseudogene. This CDR3 contains 14 residues. The CDR3 DNA reads as TGTGCCAGCAGCAAAGGGAACAGTGACTACGAGCAGTACTTC. Translation gives CASSKGNSDYEQYF.

Comment on this clonotype: A much bigger clone sits one base away, suggesting this may be a read error. V gene TRBV10-1 combines with J gene TRBJ2-2, with D uncertain. Germline assignment: CDR1 WNHNN and CDR2 SYGVQD (reference sequence). With 5 bases removed from V and 8 bases from J, the gap between germline ends came to 9 bases. The CDR3 consists of 12 residues. The CDR3 here is CASSIDSGELFF. DNA of the CDR3: TGCGCCAGCAGTATAGACTCAGGGGAGCTGTTTTTT.